This T cell receptor beta chain was found in a study of post-analysis software for immune sequencing data. Study summary: The study covered relapsing-remitting, secondary progressive and progressive-relapsing courses of multiple sclerosis.

Study-level points and caveats: Patients had higher frequencies than controls of roughly five TRBV segments, including TRBV5-6, TRBV5-1 and TRBV20-1. Same-batch samples co-clustered strongly by F measure. Compared against controls, patients with multiple sclerosis displayed significantly lower normalized Chao1 diversity.

The CDR3 has 15 amino acids. CDR1 and CDR2 from the germline V gene are MDHEN and SYDVKM. The TCR beta cDNA libraries contained unique molecular identifiers. When about 1 to 11 million T cells were used, they gave approximately 450,000 cDNA molecules. TCRdb reanalysed the PCR reads using MiXCR and keeps one entry per CDR3 protein. Among a few hundred thousand distinct CDR3 sequences, 39% were seen once, and the ten largest hold approximately 7.6%. This clonotype came up a few times. Its target is not known. The chain combines TRBV28 with TRBJ2-7, with TRBD1 identical over 8 bases. With the DNA end fitting TRBJ2-5 better, the J assignment may be wrong. The sequence derives from a girl aged 2 to 9 with multiple sclerosis. Source material: blood. This CDR3 is CASSPTGQGVETQYF. CDR3 DNA: TGTGCCAGCAGTCCCACCGGACAGGGTGTCGAGACCCAGTACTTC.